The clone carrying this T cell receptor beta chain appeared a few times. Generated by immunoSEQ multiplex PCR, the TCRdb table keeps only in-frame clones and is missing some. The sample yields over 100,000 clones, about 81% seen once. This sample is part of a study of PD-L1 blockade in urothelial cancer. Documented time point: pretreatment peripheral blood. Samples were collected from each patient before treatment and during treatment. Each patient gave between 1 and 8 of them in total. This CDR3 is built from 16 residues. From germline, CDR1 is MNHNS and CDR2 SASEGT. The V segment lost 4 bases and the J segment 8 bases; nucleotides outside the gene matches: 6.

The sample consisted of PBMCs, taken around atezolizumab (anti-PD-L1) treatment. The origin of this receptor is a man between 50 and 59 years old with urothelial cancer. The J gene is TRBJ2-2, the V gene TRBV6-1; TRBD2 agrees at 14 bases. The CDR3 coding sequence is TGTGCCAGCAGTGGACTAGCGGGAGGGCCAATAGGGGAGCTGTTTTTT. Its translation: CASSGLAGGPIGELFF.